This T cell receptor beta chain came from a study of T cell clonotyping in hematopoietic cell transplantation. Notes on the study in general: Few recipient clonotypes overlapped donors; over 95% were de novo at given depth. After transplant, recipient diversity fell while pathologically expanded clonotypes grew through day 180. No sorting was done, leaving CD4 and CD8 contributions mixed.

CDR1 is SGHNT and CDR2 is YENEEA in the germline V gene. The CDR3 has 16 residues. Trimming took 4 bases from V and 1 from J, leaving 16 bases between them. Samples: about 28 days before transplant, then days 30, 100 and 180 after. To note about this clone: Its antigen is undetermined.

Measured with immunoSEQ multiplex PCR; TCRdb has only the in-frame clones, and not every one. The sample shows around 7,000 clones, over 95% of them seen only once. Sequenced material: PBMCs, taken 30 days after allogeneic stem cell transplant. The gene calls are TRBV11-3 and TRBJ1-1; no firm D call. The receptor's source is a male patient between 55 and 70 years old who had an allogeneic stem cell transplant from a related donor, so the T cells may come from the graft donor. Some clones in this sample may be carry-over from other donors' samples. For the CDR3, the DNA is TGTGCCAGCAGCTCGCCCTTGGAGGGCGAGAACACTGAAGCTTTCTTT. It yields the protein CASSSPLEGENTEAFF.